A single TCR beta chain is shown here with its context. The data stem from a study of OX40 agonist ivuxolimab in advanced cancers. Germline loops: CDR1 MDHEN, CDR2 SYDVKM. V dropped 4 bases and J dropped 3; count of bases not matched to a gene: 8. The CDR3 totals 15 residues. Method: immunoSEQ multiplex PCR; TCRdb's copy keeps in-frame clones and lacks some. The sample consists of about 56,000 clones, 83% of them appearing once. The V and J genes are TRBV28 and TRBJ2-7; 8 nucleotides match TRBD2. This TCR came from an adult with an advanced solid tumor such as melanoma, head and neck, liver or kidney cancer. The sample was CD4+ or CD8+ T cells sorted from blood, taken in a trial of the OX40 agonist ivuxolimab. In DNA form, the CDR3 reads TGTGCCAGCAGTTCCGCCGGGGGGGAAAGCTACGAGCAGTACTTC. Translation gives CASSSAGGESYEQYF.